This T cell receptor (beta chain) appears in the sequencing data of a study of post-analysis software for immune sequencing data. Broader study findings: Under the F measure, samples that were prepared in one batch clustered strongly together. The normalized Chao1 diversity of multiple sclerosis patients was significantly lower than that of controls. The five TRBV segments detected at higher frequency in patients than in controls included TRBV5-6, TRBV5-1 and TRBV20-1.

Libraries were made from TCR beta cDNA, and they carried unique molecular identifiers. With roughly 1 to 11 million T cells as the source, about half a million cDNA molecules resulted. TCRdb redid the calling of the PCR reads with MiXCR, one entry per CDR3 protein. The sample lists 820,000 or so distinct CDR3 sequences, about 53% occurring once. The CDR3 sequence is 15 residues long. Trimming pared 3 bases from V and 2 bases from J, leaving 13 bases between. Germline V lookup: CDR1 MNHEY, CDR2 SVGEGT. As regards this clonotype: Its antigen is unidentified.

Material: blood. The chain carries TRBV6-2 or TRBV6-3 and TRBJ2-5; D uncertain. This TCR derives from a girl between 5 and 17 years old with multiple sclerosis. This chain's CDR3 is CASSYHGRKQETQYF. CDR3 bases: TGTGCCAGCAGTTATCATGGACGGAAACAAGAGACCCAGTACTTC.